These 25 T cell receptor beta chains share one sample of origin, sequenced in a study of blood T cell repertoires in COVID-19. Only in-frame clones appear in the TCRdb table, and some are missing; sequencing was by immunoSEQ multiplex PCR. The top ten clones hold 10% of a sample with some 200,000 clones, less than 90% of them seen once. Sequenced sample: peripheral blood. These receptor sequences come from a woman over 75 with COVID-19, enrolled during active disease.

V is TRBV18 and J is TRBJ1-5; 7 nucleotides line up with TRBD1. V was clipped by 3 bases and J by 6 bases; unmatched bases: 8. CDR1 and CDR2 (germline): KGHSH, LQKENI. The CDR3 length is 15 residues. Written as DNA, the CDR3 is TGTGCCAGCTCACCTCCTGGGACAGATCCTCAGCCCCAGCATTTT. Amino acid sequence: CASSPPGTDPQPQHF. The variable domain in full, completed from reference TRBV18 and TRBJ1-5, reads NAGVMQNPRHLVRRRGQEARLRCSPMKGHSHVYWYRQLPEEGLKFMVYLQKENIIDESGMPKERFSAEFPKEGPSILRIQQVVRGDSAAYFCASSPPGTDPQPQHFGDGTRLSIL.

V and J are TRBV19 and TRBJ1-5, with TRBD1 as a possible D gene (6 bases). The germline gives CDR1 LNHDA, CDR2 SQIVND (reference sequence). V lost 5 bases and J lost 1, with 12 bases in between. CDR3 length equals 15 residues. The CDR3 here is CASSPQGLSNQPQHF. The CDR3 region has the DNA TGTGCCAGTAGTCCGCAGGGGCTGAGCAATCAGCCCCAGCATTTT.

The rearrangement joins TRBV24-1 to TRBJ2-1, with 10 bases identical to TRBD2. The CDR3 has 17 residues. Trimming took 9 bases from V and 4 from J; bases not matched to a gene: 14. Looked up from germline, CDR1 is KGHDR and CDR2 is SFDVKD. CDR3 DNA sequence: TGTGCCACCTCCGGGGTAGCGGGGGGCGGGATTTACAATGAGCAGTTCTTC. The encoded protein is CATSGVAGGGIYNEQFF.

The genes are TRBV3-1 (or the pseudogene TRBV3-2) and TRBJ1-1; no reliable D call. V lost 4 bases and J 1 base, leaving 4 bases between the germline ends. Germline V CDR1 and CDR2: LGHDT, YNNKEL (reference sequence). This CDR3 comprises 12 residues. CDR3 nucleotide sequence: TGTGCCAGCAGCCGTCAGAACACTGAAGCTTTCTTT. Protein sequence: CASSRQNTEAFF.

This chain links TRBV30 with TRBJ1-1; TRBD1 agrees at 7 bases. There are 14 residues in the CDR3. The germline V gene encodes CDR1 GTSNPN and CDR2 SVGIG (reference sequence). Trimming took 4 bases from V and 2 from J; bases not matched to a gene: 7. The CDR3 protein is CAWNRQGLNTEAFF. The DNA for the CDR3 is TGTGCCTGGAATCGACAGGGTCTTAACACTGAAGCTTTCTTT.

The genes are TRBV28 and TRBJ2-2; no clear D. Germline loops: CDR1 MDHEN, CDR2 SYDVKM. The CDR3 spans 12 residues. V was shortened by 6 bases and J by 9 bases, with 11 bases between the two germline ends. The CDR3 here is CASRQSVRELFF. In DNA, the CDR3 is TGTGCCAGCAGACAATCTGTCAGGGAGCTGTTTTTT.

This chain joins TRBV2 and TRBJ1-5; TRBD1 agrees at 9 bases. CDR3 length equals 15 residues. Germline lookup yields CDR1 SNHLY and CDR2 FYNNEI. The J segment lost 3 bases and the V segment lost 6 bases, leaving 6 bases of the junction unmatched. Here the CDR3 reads CASRVDRGFNQPQHF. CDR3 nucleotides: TGTGCCAGCAGAGTCGACAGGGGGTTCAATCAGCCCCAGCATTTT. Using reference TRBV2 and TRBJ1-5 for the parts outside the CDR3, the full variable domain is EPEVTQTPSHQVTQMGQEVILRCVPISNHLYFYWYRQILGQKVEFLVSFYNNEISEKSEIFDDQFSVERPDGSNFTLKIRSTKLEDSAMYFCASRVDRGFNQPQHFGDGTRLSIL.

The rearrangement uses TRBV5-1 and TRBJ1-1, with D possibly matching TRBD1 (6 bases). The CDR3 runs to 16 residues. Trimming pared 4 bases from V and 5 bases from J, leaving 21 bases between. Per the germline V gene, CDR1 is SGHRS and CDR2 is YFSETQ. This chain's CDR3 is CASSEGYGTKRTEAFF. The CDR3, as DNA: TGCGCCAGCAGCGAGGGGTATGGGACAAAGAGAACTGAAGCTTTCTTT.

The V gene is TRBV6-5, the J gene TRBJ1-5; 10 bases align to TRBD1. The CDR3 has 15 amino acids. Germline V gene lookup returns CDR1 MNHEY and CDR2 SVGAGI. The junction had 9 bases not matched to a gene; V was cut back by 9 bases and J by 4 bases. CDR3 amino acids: CARPTGGFGNQPQHF. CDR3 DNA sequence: TGTGCCAGGCCGACAGGGGGCTTTGGTAATCAGCCCCAGCATTTT.

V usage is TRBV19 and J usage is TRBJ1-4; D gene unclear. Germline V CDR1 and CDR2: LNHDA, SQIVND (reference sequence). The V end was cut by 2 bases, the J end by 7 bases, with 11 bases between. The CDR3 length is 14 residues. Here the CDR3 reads CASSILSGSEKLFF. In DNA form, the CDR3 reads TGTGCCAGTAGTATATTATCGGGGTCTGAAAAACTGTTTTTT.

Written as DNA, the CDR3 is TGTGCCAGTAGTCTCCGCGACAGAGATAATCAGCCCCAGCATTTT. Protein product: CASSLRDRDNQPQHF. The rearrangement links TRBV19 to TRBJ1-5, with D maybe TRBD1 (5 bases). The CDR3 extends over 15 amino acids. In germline, CDR1 is LNHDA, CDR2 SQIVND (reference sequence). Trimming removed 5 bases at V and 4 bases at J, with 15 bases between.

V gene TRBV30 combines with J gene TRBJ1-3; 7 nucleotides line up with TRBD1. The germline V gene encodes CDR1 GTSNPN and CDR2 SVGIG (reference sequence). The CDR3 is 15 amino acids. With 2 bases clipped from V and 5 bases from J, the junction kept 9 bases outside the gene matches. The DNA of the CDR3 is TGTGCCTGGAGTTTAACCGGGACAGATCGAAACACCATATATTTT. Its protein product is CAWSLTGTDRNTIYF.

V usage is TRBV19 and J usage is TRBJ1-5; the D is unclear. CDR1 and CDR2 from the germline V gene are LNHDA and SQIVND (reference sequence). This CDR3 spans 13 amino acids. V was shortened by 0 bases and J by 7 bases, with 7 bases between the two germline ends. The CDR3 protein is CASSIENSQPQHF. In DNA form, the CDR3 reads TGTGCCAGTAGTATAGAGAATAGCCAGCCCCAGCATTTT.

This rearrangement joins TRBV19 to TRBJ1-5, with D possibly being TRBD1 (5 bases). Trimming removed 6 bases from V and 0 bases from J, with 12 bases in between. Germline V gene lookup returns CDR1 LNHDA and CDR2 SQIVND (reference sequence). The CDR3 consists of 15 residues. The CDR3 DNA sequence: TGTGCCAGTAGGGAACACGGGGGTAGCAATCAGCCCCAGCATTTT. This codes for CASREHGGSNQPQHF.

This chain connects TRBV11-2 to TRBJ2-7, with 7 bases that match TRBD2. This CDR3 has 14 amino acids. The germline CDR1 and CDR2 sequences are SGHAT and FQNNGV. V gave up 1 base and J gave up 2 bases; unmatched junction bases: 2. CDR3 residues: CASSLAGGPYEQYF. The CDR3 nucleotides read TGTGCCAGCAGCTTAGCGGGGGGACCCTACGAGCAGTACTTC.

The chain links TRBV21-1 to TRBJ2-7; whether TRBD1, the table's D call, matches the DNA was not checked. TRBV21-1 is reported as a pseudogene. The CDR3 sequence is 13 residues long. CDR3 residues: CASSRTGPYEQYV. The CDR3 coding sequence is TGTGCCAGCAGCCGGACAGGGCCCTACGAGCAGTACGTC.

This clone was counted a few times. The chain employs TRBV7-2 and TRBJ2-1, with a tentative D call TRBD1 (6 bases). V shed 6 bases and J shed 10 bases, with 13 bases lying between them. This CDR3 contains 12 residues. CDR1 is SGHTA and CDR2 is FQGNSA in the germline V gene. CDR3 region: CASRQDRSEQFF. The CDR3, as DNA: TGTGCCAGCAGACAGGACAGATCAGAGCAGTTCTTC.

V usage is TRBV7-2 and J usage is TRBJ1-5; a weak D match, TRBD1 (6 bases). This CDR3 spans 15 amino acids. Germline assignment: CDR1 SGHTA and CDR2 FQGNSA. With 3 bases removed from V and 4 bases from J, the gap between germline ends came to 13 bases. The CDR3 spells CASSFSTGKNQPQHF. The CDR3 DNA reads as TGTGCCAGCAGCTTCTCGACAGGTAAAAATCAGCCCCAGCATTTT.

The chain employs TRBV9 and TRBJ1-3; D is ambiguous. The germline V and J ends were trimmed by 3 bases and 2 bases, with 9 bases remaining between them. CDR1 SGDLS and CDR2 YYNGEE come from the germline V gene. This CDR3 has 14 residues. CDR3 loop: CASSADNAGNTIYF. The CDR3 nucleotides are TGTGCCAGCAGCGCCGACAACGCTGGAAACACCATATATTTT. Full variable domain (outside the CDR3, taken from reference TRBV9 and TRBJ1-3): DSGVTQTPKHLITATGQRVTLRCSPRSGDLSVYWYQQSLDQGLQFLIQYYNGEERAKGNILERFSAQQFPDLHSELNLSSLELGDSALYFCASSADNAGNTIYFGEGSWLTVV.

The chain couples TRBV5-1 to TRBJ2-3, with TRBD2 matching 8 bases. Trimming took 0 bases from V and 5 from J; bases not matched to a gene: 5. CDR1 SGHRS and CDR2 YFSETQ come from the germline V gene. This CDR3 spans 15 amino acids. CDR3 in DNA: TGCGCCAGCAGCTTGGAGGCGGGGGGTGGAGATACGCAGTATTTT. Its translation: CASSLEAGGGDTQYF.

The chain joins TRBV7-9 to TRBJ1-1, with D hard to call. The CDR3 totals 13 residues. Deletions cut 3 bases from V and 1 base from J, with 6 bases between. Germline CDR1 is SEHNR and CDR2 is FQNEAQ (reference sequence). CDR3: CASSFHGNTEAFF. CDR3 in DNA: TGTGCCAGCAGCTTCCACGGGAACACTGAAGCTTTCTTT.

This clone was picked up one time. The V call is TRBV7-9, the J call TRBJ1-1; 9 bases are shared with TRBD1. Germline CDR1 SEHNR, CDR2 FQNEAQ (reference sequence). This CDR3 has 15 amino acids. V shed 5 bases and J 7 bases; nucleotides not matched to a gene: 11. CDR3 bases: TGTGCCAGCAGCGTCCTAGGACAGGGGTTGGGTGAAGCTTTCTTT. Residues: CASSVLGQGLGEAFF.

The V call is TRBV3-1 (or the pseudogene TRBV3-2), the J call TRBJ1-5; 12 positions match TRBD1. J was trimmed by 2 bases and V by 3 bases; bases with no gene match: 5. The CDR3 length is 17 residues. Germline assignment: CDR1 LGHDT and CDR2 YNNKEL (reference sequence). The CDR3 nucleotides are TGTGCCAGCAGCCAGGGACAGGGGGCGCTGGGCAATCAGCCCCAGCATTTT. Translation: CASSQGQGALGNQPQHF.

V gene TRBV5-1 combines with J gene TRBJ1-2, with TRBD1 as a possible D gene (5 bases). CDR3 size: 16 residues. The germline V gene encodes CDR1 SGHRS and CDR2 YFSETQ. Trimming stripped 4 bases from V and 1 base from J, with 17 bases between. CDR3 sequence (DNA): TGCGCCAGCAGCCCAGCCCGGGGGGAATATAACTATGGCTACACCTTC. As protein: CASSPARGEYNYGYTF.

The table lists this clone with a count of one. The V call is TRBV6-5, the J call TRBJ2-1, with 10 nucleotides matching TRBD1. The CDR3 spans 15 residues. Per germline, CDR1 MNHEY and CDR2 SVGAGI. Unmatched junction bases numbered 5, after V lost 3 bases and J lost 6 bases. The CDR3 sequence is CASSYKGTGANEQFF. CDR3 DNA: TGTGCCAGCAGTTATAAGGGGACAGGGGCCAATGAGCAGTTCTTC.